Listed here is a single T cell receptor beta chain. The antigen is unknown. The sample comes from a study of T cell responses to AZD1222 COVID-19 vaccine. Study observations and caveats: Sampling captured repertoires only after the peak T cell response. A rise in Spike-specific TCR breadth and depth followed two AZD1222 doses. Across spike, vaccine-associated CD4 TCRs were found, dominant at 160-218 and 743-854. AZD1222 recipients seropositive at baseline numbered only 5 or 6.

Sequencing used immunoSEQ multiplex PCR; TCRdb keeps in-frame clones, though not all of them. The table shows around 180,000 clones, with around 94% occurring only once. The germline V gene encodes CDR1 MDHEN and CDR2 SYDVKM. There are 15 residues in the CDR3. V shed 5 bases, J shed 5 bases, and the junction held 7 bases outside the gene matches. The chain joins TRBV28 to TRBJ2-7, with TRBD2 matching 12 bases. The input for sequencing was peripheral blood, taken 28 days after the second AZD1222 dose. This sequence was found in an adult who received the AZD1222 COVID-19 vaccine. The CDR3 here is CASSPARTSGNEQYF. As DNA, the CDR3 is TGTGCCAGCAGTCCGGCAAGGACTAGCGGGAACGAGCAGTACTTC.